The sequence of this TCR beta chain was determined in a study of human T cells and chemical hapten exposure. The time point is: pre-sensitization, week 0. Indicated treatment: therapeutic diphenylcyclopropenone sensitization with weekly scalp DPC. The CDR3 has 15 amino acids. V was shortened by 3 bases and J by 8 bases, with 14 bases between the two germline ends. Per the germline V gene, CDR1 is MDHEN and CDR2 is SYDVKM. This clonotype has more than one count but fewer than ten. TCRdb analysed the RACE reads with MiXCR anew, one entry per CDR3 protein. The sample contains approximately 370,000 distinct CDR3 sequences, 5% to 6.5% of which appear only once.

The chain carries TRBV28 and TRBJ1-6; D might be TRBD1 (5 bases). This receptor was obtained from a woman younger than 35 with alopecia areata. Some clones in this sample may be carry-over from other donors' samples. This material consisted of whole blood, taken in connection with sensitization to the hapten diphenylcyclopropenone (DPC). The CDR3 sequence: CASSLWGLGDSPLHF. The CDR3 bases are TGTGCCAGCAGTTTGTGGGGCTTGGGGGATTCACCCCTCCACTTT.